What follows are 7 T cell receptor beta chains derived from one specimen sequenced in a study of tumour-infiltrating T cells in Burkitt lymphoma. TCRdb keeps only in-frame clones here, not all; method: immunoSEQ multiplex PCR. The data hold more than 12,000 clones, with roughly 80% observed a single time. The sample comprised tumor tissue. The receptors were gathered from a human donor with diffuse large B-cell lymphoma.

This clone was picked up one time. The V gene is TRBV15, the J gene TRBJ1-1; a weak D match, TRBD1 (6 bases). The CDR3 loop spans 14 amino acids. From germline, CDR1 is LNHNV and CDR2 YYDKDF (reference sequence). V lost 0 bases and J lost 6, with 11 bases in between. CDR3 sequence (DNA): TGTGCCACCAGCAGAGATCGGAGGGGGGCTGAAGCTTTCTTT. Its translation is CATSRDRRGAEAFF.

The CDR3 DNA is TGTGCCAGCAGCTTCGGTGGGAGTAAGGGAGACATTCAGTACTTC. Its protein product is CASSFGGSKGDIQYF. The gene calls are TRBV11-1 and TRBJ2-4, with D possibly TRBD2 on 5 matching bases. Germline CDR1 reads SGHAT; CDR2 reads FQDESV (reference sequence). The CDR3 is made up of 15 amino acids. V shed 3 bases and J shed 8 bases, with 17 bases lying between them.

This chain connects TRBV25-1 to TRBJ1-6; D is ambiguous. CDR1 is MGHDK, CDR2 SYGVNS, per germline. Trimming took off 7 bases at V and 15 bases at J, with 13 bases between the two ends. The CDR3 runs 11 residues. CDR3 loop: CASTGAGSLHF. The CDR3 nucleotides read TGTGCCAGCACAGGAGCCGGTAGCCTCCACTTT. The entire variable domain, with the rest obtained from reference TRBV25-1 and TRBJ1-6, is as follows: EADIYQTPRYLVIGTGKKITLECSQTMGHDKMYWYQQDPGMELHLIHYSYGVNSTEKGDLSSESTVSRIRTEHFPLTLESARPSHTSQYLCASTGAGSLHFGNGTRLTVT.

This clone was seen a single time. The chain is built from TRBV2 and TRBJ2-7; 8 bases map to TRBD2. The ends lost 2 bases at V and 6 bases at J; junction bases unmatched: 12. The CDR3 covers 16 residues. Germline V lookup: CDR1 SNHLY, CDR2 FYNNEI. CDR3 loop: CASSEPLGAGGREQYF. CDR3 coding DNA: TGTGCCAGCAGTGAACCCCTGGGGGCGGGAGGTCGCGAGCAGTACTTC. Together with reference TRBV2 and TRBJ2-7, the CDR3 gives the full variable domain: EPEVTQTPSHQVTQMGQEVILRCVPISNHLYFYWYRQILGQKVEFLVSFYNNEISEKSEIFDDQFSVERPDGSNFTLKIRSTKLEDSAMYFCASSEPLGAGGREQYFGPGTRLTVT.

CDR3: CASSLRGRGEDTQYF. The CDR3 bases are TGTGCCAGCAGTTTACGCGGGAGAGGGGAAGATACGCAGTATTTT. The J gene is TRBJ2-3, the V gene TRBV28, with 7 bases lining up with TRBD2. The V gene's germline CDR1 is MDHEN and CDR2 SYDVKM. The CDR3 consists of 15 residues. With 2 bases clipped from V and 5 bases from J, the junction kept 7 bases outside the gene matches.

This clone rates as medium-sized (0.01 to 0.1%). The chain employs TRBV11-3 and TRBJ2-3; the D is unclear. This CDR3 has 14 residues. The V gene lost 0 bases and the J gene lost 2 bases, with 6 bases spanning the gap. Per germline, CDR1 SGHNT and CDR2 YENEEA. DNA of the CDR3: TGTGCCAGCAGCTTAGACGCAGCCACAGATACGCAGTATTTT. Its protein product is CASSLDAATDTQYF.

The V gene is TRBV11-2, the J gene TRBJ1-2, with TRBD1 as a possible D gene (6 bases). The CDR3 is made up of 16 amino acids. Trimming left V 3 bases short and J 5 bases short, with 19 bases between. Germline V gives CDR1 SGHAT, CDR2 FQNNGV. In nucleotides, the CDR3 is TGTGCCAGCAGCTTGTCCTCAGGGGAGGGAAGGTATGGCTACACCTTC. This sequence encodes CASSLSSGEGRYGYTF.